This TCR beta chain was obtained from a study of T cell repertoires in cytomegalovirus infection. About the study: Shared public TCR beta signatures pointed to both CMV infection and a matching HLA type.

MiXCR, applied by TCRdb to the reads, yields one record per CDR3 protein. The sample has under 200,000 distinct CDR3 sequences; 15% to 20% are singletons. Looked up from germline, CDR1 is SGHAT and CDR2 is FQNNGV. The trim removed 4 bases at V and 4 bases at J, leaving 11 bases unmatched. The CDR3 runs to 16 residues. Broader study findings: Individuals carrying CMV plus the relevant HLA were identified by cumulative frequency of public TCR beta families. Across the ex vivo response, the dominant clonotypes were HLA-C-restricted CMV-specific TCR beta clonotypes.

Details on this clonotype: Its antigen remains unidentified.

This TCR derives from a human donor in good health (CMV status not recorded). Some clones in this sample may be carry-over from other donors' samples. Sequencing was done on a sample of CD8+ T cells from PBMCs. The chain is built from TRBV11-2 and TRBJ2-3, with 7 nucleotides matching TRBD2. The CDR3 is CASSSRPSGNPDTQYF. In DNA, the CDR3 is TGTGCCAGCAGCTCCCGCCCCAGCGGGAACCCAGATACGCAGTATTTT.